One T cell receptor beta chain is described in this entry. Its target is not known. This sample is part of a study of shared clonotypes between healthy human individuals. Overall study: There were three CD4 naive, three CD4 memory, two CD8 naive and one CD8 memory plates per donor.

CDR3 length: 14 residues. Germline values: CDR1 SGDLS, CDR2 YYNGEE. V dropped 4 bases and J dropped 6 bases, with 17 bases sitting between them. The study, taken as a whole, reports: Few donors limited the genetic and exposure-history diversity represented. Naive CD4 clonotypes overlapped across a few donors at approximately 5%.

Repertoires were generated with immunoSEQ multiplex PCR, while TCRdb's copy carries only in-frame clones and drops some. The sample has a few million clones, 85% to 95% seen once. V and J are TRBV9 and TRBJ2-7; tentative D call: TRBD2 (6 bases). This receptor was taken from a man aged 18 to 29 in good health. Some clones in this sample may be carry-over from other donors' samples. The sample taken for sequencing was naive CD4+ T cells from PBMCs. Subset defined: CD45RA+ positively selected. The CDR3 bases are TGTGCCAGCAGCCCACGTAGAGAGGGAGGCGAGCAGTACTTC. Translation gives CASSPRREGGEQYF.